This T cell receptor beta chain came from a study of T cells after yellow fever vaccination (dated by TCRdb to between 2018 and 2020). Background for the entire study: The SMART-Seq v4 Ultra Low Input RNA kit was used to prepare libraries from fractions with low cell numbers. To follow T-cell clones before and after primary and booster YFV17D yellow fever vaccination, bulk TCR alpha and beta repertoires were sequenced over time. Two healthy male donors, one aged 18 to 30 and one aged 30 to 40 years, made up the cohort. Blood samples were taken at several timepoints before and after primary and secondary immunization, and bulk PBMC replicates and cell subsets were isolated.

What the treatment or condition label conveys for this sample: live attenuated yellow fever vaccine strain. A standard Ficoll-Paque protocol was used to isolate PBMCs from peripheral blood. CD4 and CD8 T-cell fractions were isolated with Dynabeads CD4 and CD8 positive selection kits. TriZol was used to extract RNA from bulk PBMCs, CD4 and CD8 fractions, and dextramer-positive and dextramer-negative fractions. Synthesis of TCR cDNA relied on 5'RACE template switching, a step that introduced a universal primer site along with unique molecular identifiers. Priming of cDNA synthesis was performed from both the TCR alpha and TCR beta constant segments. Library amplification involved two PCR steps, and the second step added sample barcodes and sequencing adapters. Sequencing of libraries was performed on Illumina HiSeq 2500 (2x100 bp) or NovaSeq (2x150 bp). For the original study's pipeline: Reads were demultiplexed and collapsed into UMI consensus sequences with MIGEC, and V(D)J alignment was performed with MiXCR. Using edgeR on replicate PBMC samples, clonotypes were called vaccine-responding if FDR was below 0.01 and the log2 fold change was above 5 up to day 15. Bulk clonotypes were assigned CD4 or CD8 identity according to which sequenced CD4 or CD8 repertoire held them at higher abundance. TCRdb passed the public sequencing reads through fastp at Q25 and MiXCR, retaining productive beta sequences. Merged by CDR3 protein, the rows form single entries marked with the most common genes and DNA. For this entry, the V and J calls and clone size follow TCRdb and not the study's own pipeline. The sample table contains under 200,000 distinct CDR3 sequences; only one count was recorded for 6.5% to 8.5% of them. Of the sample, 2.5% to 3% falls within the top ten clones.

What the authors observed across the whole study: FACS-sorted repertoires could contain abundant contaminating clonotypes from the bulk population, so computational filtering was required. After the booster, most of the clones that had expanded following primary vaccination were detected again (about 95% of CD4 and around 90% of CD8), which suggests that memory was broadly maintained. A small share of clonotypes occurred in both CD4 and CD8 compartments, likely arising from convergent recombination. Because only a couple of donors were included in the study, the extent to which the findings can be generalized is limited. Compared with the primary T-cell response, the secondary T-cell response was weaker but faster, peaking on day 5 rather than day 15.

The germline V gene (reference sequence) yields DFQATT for CDR1 and SNEGSKA for CDR2. Here V drops 5 bases and J drops 3 bases, and the junction holds 6 bases not matched to any gene. Taken from cysteine to phenylalanine, the CDR3 has 14 residues. Only the CDR3 DNA is retained, 42 bases long and in frame from the first base. This clonotype came up many times. This clone's antigen is unknown. One base away there is no much larger clone; base qualities are not given. The source material was CD4+ T cells sorted from PBMCs, sampled about 5 days after the first yellow fever vaccination. In this chain, TRBV20-1 is recombined with TRBJ2-3; 9 junctional bases match TRBD2. The sequence derives from a man aged 18 to 30 who received the YFV17D yellow fever vaccine. In nucleotide form, the sequence is TGCAGTGCTGCCCGACTAGCGGTGACAGATACGCAGTATTTT. Its amino acids are CSAARLAVTDTQYF.